This T cell receptor beta chain was sequenced during a study of blood T cell repertoires in COVID-19. Study-wide context: From T cells, B-cell-depleted T cells, or PBMCs came the material, which was cDNA or gDNA.

In the authors' workflow: Counts of nucleated cells, estimated from reference gene primer amplification, were obtained. Method: immunoSEQ multiplex PCR; TCRdb's copy keeps in-frame clones and lacks some. The V and J calls and clone size come from that table; D and trimming were worked out from the DNA. The data show about 100,000 clones, approximately 91% seen once. Trimming pared 1 base from V and 4 bases from J, leaving 4 bases between. The CDR3 has 12 amino acids. CDR1 is MDHEN, CDR2 SYDVKM, per germline. This chain links TRBV28 with TRBJ1-1; D unclear. The sample consisted of peripheral blood. The TCR originated in a human donor in a cohort sampled during active COVID-19. CDR3 sequence reads: CASSLSRTEAFF. The CDR3 DNA is TGTGCCAGCAGTTTATCGCGCACTGAAGCTTTCTTT.